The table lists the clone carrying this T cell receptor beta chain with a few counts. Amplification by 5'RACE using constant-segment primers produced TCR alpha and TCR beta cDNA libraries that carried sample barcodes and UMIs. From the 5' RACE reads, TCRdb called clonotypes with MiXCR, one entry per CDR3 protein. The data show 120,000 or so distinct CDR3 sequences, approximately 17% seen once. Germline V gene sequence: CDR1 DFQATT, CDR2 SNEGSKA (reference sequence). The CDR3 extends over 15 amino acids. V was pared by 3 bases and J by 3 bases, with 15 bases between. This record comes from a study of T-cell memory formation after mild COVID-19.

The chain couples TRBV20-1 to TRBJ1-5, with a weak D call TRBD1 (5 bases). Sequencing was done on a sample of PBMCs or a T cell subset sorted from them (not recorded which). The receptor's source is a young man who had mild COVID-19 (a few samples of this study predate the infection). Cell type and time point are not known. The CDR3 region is CSASRGGGNNQPQHF. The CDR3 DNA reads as TGCAGTGCTAGTCGGGGGGGAGGTAACAATCAGCCCCAGCATTTT.